This TCR beta chain was recovered during a study of a mutant IDH1 vaccine in newly diagnosed glioma. Study in general: Mean patient age was around 40 years; approximately 62% were male and 37.5% female.

Generated by immunoSEQ multiplex PCR, the TCRdb table keeps only in-frame clones and is missing some. Found here are fewer than 40,000 clones, about four fifths of them singletons; the top ten hold about 21%. Details on this clone: Its antigen is currently unknown.

Regarding the study as a whole: The study observed vaccine-induced immune responses in 90% to 95% of patients.

Time point: baseline, week 1 (first vaccination visit). Treatment reported: pre-vaccination baseline after standard-of-care therapy. The donor cohort comprised cases of new WHO grade 3 or 4 IDH1-mutant, ATRX-lost astrocytoma. CDR1 and CDR2 from the germline V gene are MNHEY and SVGAGI. V lost 6 bases and J 4 bases, leaving 13 bases between the germline ends. This CDR3 region has 13 residues. The sample in question was PBMCs, obtained from a glioma patient treated with radiotherapy, temozolomide or both. V gene TRBV6-5 combines with J gene TRBJ2-7; D perhaps matches TRBD2 (5 bases). This TCR came from a man aged 25-45 years with glioma. In nucleotides, the CDR3 is TGTGCCAGCAGCCCCACGGGGAAGTACGAGCAGTACTTC. Translated: CASSPTGKYEQYF.